This TCR beta chain emerged from a study of cytomegalovirus exposure and HLA in healthy donors. Note on this clone: Its specificity is not known.

13 Jbeta primers and 60 Vbeta primers were used for the PCR. Sequencing used immunoSEQ multiplex PCR; TCRdb keeps in-frame clones, though not all of them. The table has about 86,000 clones, 79% seen once. The germline CDR1 and CDR2 sequences are MRHNA and SNTAGT. V dropped 3 bases and J dropped 6; count of bases not matched to a gene: 2. This CDR3 is built from 14 residues. Study observations and caveats: Common viral pathogens seemed, in a later analysis, to connect with several of the most significant clusters.

This TCR was recovered from a woman in her thirties or forties in good health and CMV-seropositive. The chain uses TRBV6-4 and TRBJ2-2; the match to TRBD2 covers 9 bases. Sequenced sample: PBMCs. The CDR3 spells CASSEVAGAGELFF. CDR3 nucleotide sequence: TGTGCCAGCAGTGAAGTAGCGGGAGCCGGGGAGCTGTTTTTT.